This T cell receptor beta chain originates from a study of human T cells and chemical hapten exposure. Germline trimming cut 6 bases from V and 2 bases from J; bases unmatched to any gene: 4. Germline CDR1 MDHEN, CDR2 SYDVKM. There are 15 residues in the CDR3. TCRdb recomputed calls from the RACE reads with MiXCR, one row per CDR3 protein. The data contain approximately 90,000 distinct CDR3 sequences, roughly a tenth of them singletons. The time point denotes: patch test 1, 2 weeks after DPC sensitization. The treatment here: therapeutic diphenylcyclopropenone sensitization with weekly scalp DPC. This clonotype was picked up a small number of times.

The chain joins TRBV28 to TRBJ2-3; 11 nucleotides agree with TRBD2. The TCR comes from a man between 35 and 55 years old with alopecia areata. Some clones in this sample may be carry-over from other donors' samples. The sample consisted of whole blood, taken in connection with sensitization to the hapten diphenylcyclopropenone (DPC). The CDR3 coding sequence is TGTGCCAGCAGGACTAGCGGGGCCAACACAGATACGCAGTATTTT. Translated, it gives CASRTSGANTDTQYF.